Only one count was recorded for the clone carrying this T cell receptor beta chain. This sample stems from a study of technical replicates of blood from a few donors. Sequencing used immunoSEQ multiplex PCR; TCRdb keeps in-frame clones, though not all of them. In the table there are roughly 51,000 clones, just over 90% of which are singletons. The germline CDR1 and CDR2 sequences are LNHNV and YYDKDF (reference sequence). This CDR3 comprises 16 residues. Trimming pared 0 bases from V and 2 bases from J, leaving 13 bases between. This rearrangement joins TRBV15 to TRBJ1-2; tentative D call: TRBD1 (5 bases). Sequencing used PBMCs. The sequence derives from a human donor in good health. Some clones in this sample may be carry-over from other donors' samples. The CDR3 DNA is TGTGCCACCAGCAGAGATTTGGTTGGGGGGAACTATGGCTACACCTTC. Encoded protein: CATSRDLVGGNYGYTF.